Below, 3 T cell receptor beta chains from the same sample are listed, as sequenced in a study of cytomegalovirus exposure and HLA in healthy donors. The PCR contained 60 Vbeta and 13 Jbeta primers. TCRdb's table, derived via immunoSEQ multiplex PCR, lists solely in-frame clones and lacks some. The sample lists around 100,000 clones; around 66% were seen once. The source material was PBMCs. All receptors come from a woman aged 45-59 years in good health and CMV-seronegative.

This chain's CDR3 is CASSIDKVGKTGGNQPQHF. CDR3 DNA sequence: TGTGCCAGTAGTATAGATAAGGTTGGAAAAACAGGGGGCAATCAGCCCCAGCATTTT. J is TRBJ1-5 and V is TRBV19, with 7 nucleotides matching TRBD1. The CDR3 is 19 amino acids. The junction had 13 bases not matched to a gene; V was cut back by 0 bases and J by 2 bases. Germline CDR1 reads LNHDA; CDR2 reads SQIVND (reference sequence). Drawing the rest from reference TRBV19 and TRBJ1-5, the complete variable domain is DGGITQSPKYLFRKEGQNVTLSCEQNLNHDAMYWYRQDPGQGLRLIYYSQIVNDFQKGDIAEGYSVSREKKESFPLTVTSAQKNPTAFYLCASSIDKVGKTGGNQPQHFGDGTRLSIL.

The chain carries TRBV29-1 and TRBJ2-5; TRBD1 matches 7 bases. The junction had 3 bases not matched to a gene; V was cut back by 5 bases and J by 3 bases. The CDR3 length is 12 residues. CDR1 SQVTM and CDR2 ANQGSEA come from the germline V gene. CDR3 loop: CSVSGQKETQYF. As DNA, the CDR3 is TGCAGCGTTTCGGGACAGAAAGAGACCCAGTACTTC.

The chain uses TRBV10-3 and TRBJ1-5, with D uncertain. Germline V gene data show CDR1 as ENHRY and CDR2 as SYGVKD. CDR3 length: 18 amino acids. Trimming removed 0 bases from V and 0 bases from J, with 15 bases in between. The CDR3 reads CAISESGGMAYSNQPQHF. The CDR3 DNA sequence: TGTGCCATCAGTGAGTCGGGAGGGATGGCTTATAGCAATCAGCCCCAGCATTTT.